A single count supports the clone carrying this T cell receptor beta chain. Measured with immunoSEQ multiplex PCR; TCRdb has only the in-frame clones, and not every one. The top ten hold 3.5% to 4.5% of the sample, which has 100,000 to 120,000 clones, 85% to 90% seen once. The entry originates in a study of control samples from healthy donors and cancer patients. Losses at the gene ends were 1 base for V and 9 bases for J; bases not matched to a gene: 4. The CDR3 is 16 amino acids. Germline CDR1 reads LNHDA; CDR2 reads SQIVND (reference sequence). Sequenced: PBMCs. The sequence came from a woman between 55 and 75 years old with lung cancer. The chain links TRBV19 to TRBJ1-6, with 12 bases identical to TRBD1. The CDR3 region is CASSIGGQGASSPLHF. As DNA, the CDR3 is TGTGCCAGTAGTATAGGGGGACAGGGGGCTTCTTCACCCCTCCACTTT.